The source of this TCR beta chain is a study of cytomegalovirus exposure and HLA in healthy donors (dated by TCRdb to the late 2010s). In terms of the full investigation: An earlier analysis of under 600 of the donors reported 250 to 350 Gb of sequence data and around 110 million unique TCR beta sequences from 150 million to 200 million T cells. An early release that covered about 600 HLA-typed donors contained about 300 gigabases of sequencing data and some 87 million unique TCR sequences. Among the roughly 400 genotyped donors, more than 70% belonged to the genetic ancestry cluster associated with self-reported Caucasian donors. The study aimed to test whether cataloging public T cell receptors could reveal signatures of past pathogen exposure. Using immunosequencing, the study profiled T cell repertoires from around 680 subjects and related those repertoires to cytomegalovirus serostatus. Besides the first cohort of hundreds of subjects, a separate validation cohort made up of over 95 different subjects was used. The study combined high-throughput TCR immunosequencing, statistical association of individual TCRs with disease status, and machine learning to predict cytomegalovirus infection status. In a later analysis, previously published TCR beta repertoires from several hundred donors were re-analyzed and high-resolution HLA genotyping was added so that TCR occurrence patterns could be studied. Rather than drawing on any new phenotypic data, the later analysis identified candidate immune exposures from TCR beta sequences and the way those sequences occurred across donors. In an earlier analysis of around 540 of the donors, high-throughput TCR beta sequencing was used to judge whether each TCR beta V gene segment behaved as functional or pseudogenic. Donor age, sex, ethnicity and CMV serostatus were compiled alongside the repertoire data. Genome-wide SNP genotypes for about 60% of the roughly 670 donors were used in a later genetic analysis, which treated that subset as a discovery cohort. Every discovery cohort repertoire had been produced on one sequencing platform. Class I and class II HLA loci were covered by the typing at four-digit resolution. Typing coverage differed by locus: A, B, C, DRB1 and DQB1 were typed in about 620-640 donors, DQA1 in 522, DPA1 in 600 to 610, and DPB1 in 400 to 480. A few DR-DQ haplotypes were treated as single units for association and clustering because of strong linkage in the cohort. Among some 410 genotyped donors of the cohort, an average of roughly 240,000 unique TCR beta nucleotide sequences were sequenced per donor, roughly 18% of them non-productive. Broader findings and caveats from the paper: Compared with the approximately 670-donor mean, donors in an Asian-associated ancestry cluster had fewer N-insertions in productive TCRs, according to a later genetic analysis. According to a later analysis, TCR association rates differed among HLA loci, with DRB1 alleles showing the most associated TCRs and HLA-C alleles showing the fewest. Because some donors lacked HLA typing at each locus, the association tests relied only on the typed subset. A further reported finding was that TCR beta sequences accurately predicted the HLA-A and HLA-B alleles for most subjects in the first cohort. Because counts were too low, roughly 16 rarely observed V segments, including chromosome 9 orphons, were excluded from the earlier analysis of a few hundred of the donors. In a later analysis, 16,951 TCR beta sequences were associated with specific HLA alleles at a false discovery rate of 0.05. Immune exposure information for the cohort was limited to CMV serostatus. Cytomegalovirus status was reported to be diagnosed by the classifier with high specificity and sensitivity in both the original and validation cohorts. Strong co-occurrence of HLA alleles, especially DR and DQ, made assigning TCR associations to individual alleles difficult. Sequencing depth was assumed to be roughly uniform across donors in the presence/absence analyses, though that assumption may not hold. It was suggested by the authors that the approach could potentially be generalized to other disease states and immunological phenotypes. A few of the identified cytomegalovirus-associated TCR beta chains were confirmed in vitro to be specific for cytomegalovirus antigens. According to a later analysis, parvovirus B19, influenza, CMV and Epstein-Barr virus appeared linked to several top co-occurrence clusters. In a later analysis, HLA-associated TCR beta chains showed more clonal expansion and lower generation probabilities than non-associated chains that were equally common. Correlated functional status among segregating V segments might be attributable to linkage disequilibrium, but an unknown experimental factor could not be ruled out. Only TCR beta chains were sequenced in this cohort, and the absence of alpha or paired-chain data limited detectable features. Broadly in line with IMGT annotations, most TCR beta V segments showed up in productive rearrangements about 87% or about 30% of the time in an earlier analysis of some 590 of the donors. The study listed approximately 150 TCR beta chains as associated with cytomegalovirus. Most CMV-associated TCR beta chains appeared to be HLA-restricted in a later analysis, and the HLA associations seemed to be driven largely by CMV exposure. A cluster of highly shared sequence variants was judged likely to be a technical artifact of the sequencing pipeline. Most TCR sequences were observed very rarely across donors, whereas some public TCRs were present in many individuals. A later genetic analysis associated a missense DCLRE1C variant with V-gene and J-gene trimming of TCR beta chains, and an independent cohort replicated the association.

As regards this clone: The antigen it binds to is not known. Base qualities were left out, and no much larger clone turns up one base away.

In total, 500 to 700 healthy bone marrow donors made up the cohort. All cohort members were sampled while nominally healthy, although unrecorded immune exposures were likely present. The donor tested CMV seropositive, placing the donor among the approximately 290 seropositive members of the cohort. A peripheral blood sample was provided by each donor, and peripheral blood mononuclear cells were used for TCR beta sequencing. The Qiagen DNeasy Blood Extraction Kit was used to extract genomic DNA from the blood cell samples. Libraries were prepared through the immunoSEQ multiplex PCR assay. For the multiplex PCR, a mixture combining 60 forward primers for TCR Vbeta segments and 13 reverse primers for TCR Jbeta segments was used. A multiplex PCR assay on genomic DNA amplified the CDR3 region of rearranged TCR beta genes. The amplified TCR beta libraries were sequenced on the Illumina HiSeq System as 87-base-pair reads. Per the original workflow: A later analysis counted about 80 million unique TCR beta chains across the 666 repertoires, and some 12 million of these chains were shared by at least two donors. Raw reads were error-corrected and collapsed into unique sequences by a nearest-neighbor algorithm in which closely related sequences were merged to remove PCR and sequencing errors. V, D and J gene segments were assigned by aligning CDR3 sequences to IMGT reference sequences. For a sequence to be retained, a match of at least six nucleotides to both a V gene segment and a J gene segment was required. Rearrangements were called productive when the CDR3 lacked stop codons and stayed in frame with V and J; all others were non-productive. CDR3 was defined by IMGT convention, running from the second conserved V-encoded cysteine to the conserved J-encoded phenylalanine. Sequences without an unambiguous match to a single V gene segment were excluded from the earlier analysis of several hundred of the donors. In an earlier analysis of approximately 560 of the donors, a V segment was called functional when productive rearrangements were above 56.7%, and segregating when the standard deviation between donors exceeded 5%. A statistical classification framework was built for diagnosing cytomegalovirus status from the catalog of TCR beta chain sequences. In a later analysis, V and J genes were assigned by comparing TCR nucleotide sequences against IMGT/GENE-DB human TR gene sequences. In a later analysis, CDR3 sequences and most-parsimonious VDJ recombination scenarios were assigned using the TCRdist pipeline. In a later analysis, every TCR beta chain was defined by the combination of its CDR3 amino acid sequence and its V-gene family, and reads without a unique V-gene family were dropped. To address suspected cross-contamination and a sequencing artifact, a later analysis removed some 620 highly shared, low-generation-probability nucleotide sequences. In a later analysis, a clonal expansion index for each public chain was calculated from normalized within-repertoire ranks of inferred template counts. In a later analysis, generation probabilities were computed using a VDJ recombination model fitted to out-of-frame rearrangements, and the results were checked against IGoR. In a later analysis, hypergeometric tests were used to score TCR-TCR, TCR-HLA and TCR-CMV co-occurrence, with a repertoire-size bias correction applied to TCR pairs. A later analysis estimated false discovery rates by permuting HLA or CMV assignments 20 times. In a later analysis, co-occurring TCRs were grouped using DBSCAN, with TCRdist sequence similarity added in when clustering inside HLA-allele-positive subsets. Co-occurrence clustering excluded repertoires with fewer than 30,000 or more than 120,000 public chains, plus five with anomalous nucleotide sharing. TCRdb holds this immuneACCESS table with in-frame rearrangements only. Some clones are missing; in checked studies, unresolved V genes explain under half, and the rest has no known cause. V, J and clone size reflect that table, while D and trimming were determined from the DNA. A total of over 90,000 clones appear in this sample, 65% to 80% of them only once. In total, the top ten clones hold 10% to 13% of the sample.

This clonotype was sampled from a woman aged 18-29 years in good health and CMV-seropositive. Sequencing was done on a sample of PBMCs.

At the DNA level, the sequence is TGCGCCAGCCCCCGGGACAGCCCGGGCGGTACGCAGTATTTT. Translated, this gives CASPRDSPGGTQYF. The chain uses TRBV10-1 and TRBJ2-3; TRBD1 aligns with 7 central bases. V is pruned by 8 bases and J by 8 bases, leaving 13 bases of the junction without a gene match. Taken from cysteine to phenylalanine, the CDR3 has 14 residues. Only the CDR3 part of the read is kept: 42 bases, read in frame from the first base. CDR1 WNHNN and CDR2 SYGVQD were looked up in the germline V gene (reference sequence).